The next 22 T cell receptor beta chains were all read from a single sample in a study of shared clonotypes between healthy human individuals. The table came from immunoSEQ multiplex PCR; TCRdb's copy has only in-frame clones and leaves some out. The table lists about 1.5 million clones, under 99% of them singletons. Sequenced input: naive CD4+ T cells sorted from blood. The subset is: CD45RA+ positively selected. Receptor source: a man aged 25 to 45 in good health.

This chain joins TRBV4-3 and TRBJ2-1; TRBD1 matches 7 bases. Germline-derived CDR1 and CDR2 are LGHNA and YSLEER. This CDR3 region has 17 residues. V was pared by 0 bases and J by 7 bases, with 12 bases of the junction left unmatched. CDR3 in amino acids: CASSQDQKTGWKNEQFF. The CDR3, as DNA: TGCGCCAGCAGCCAAGATCAGAAGACAGGGTGGAAGAATGAGCAGTTCTTC.

V and J are TRBV6-1 and TRBJ2-1; tentative D call: TRBD1 (6 bases). The germline V gene has CDR1 MNHNS and CDR2 SASEGT. This CDR3 has 13 amino acids. Trimming took off 5 bases at V and 6 bases at J, with 11 bases between the two ends. CDR3 coding DNA: TGTGCCAGCAGTCGACAGGTTCTCAATGAGCAGTTCTTC. It encodes CASSRQVLNEQFF.

The chain combines TRBV20-1 with TRBJ1-1; possible D gene TRBD1, 5 bases. Germline CDR1 is DFQATT and CDR2 is SNEGSKA (reference sequence). The V end lost 1 base, the J end lost 12 bases, and 12 bases lay between the germline ends. The CDR3 length is 11 residues. CDR3 DNA sequence: TGCAGTGCTAGAGGTGGGACGGTAACTTTCTTT. Translated: CSARGGTVTFF.

The sample holds one count of this clone. Within the sample, other DNA sequences also encode this same CDR3. The genes are TRBV27 and TRBJ2-7; 8 bases match TRBD2. V lost 4 bases, J lost 3 bases, and 2 bases stayed unmatched. Germline CDR1 is MNHEY and CDR2 is SMNVEV (reference sequence). The CDR3 length is 13 residues. The CDR3 sequence is CASSSAGGYEQYF. The CDR3 coding sequence is TGTGCCAGCAGTTCGGCGGGGGGCTACGAGCAGTACTTC.

The rearrangement links TRBV15 to TRBJ2-1; either TRBD1 or TRBD2 may supply D (6 bases each). The germline V gene encodes CDR1 LNHNV and CDR2 YYDKDF (reference sequence). The V end lost 2 bases, the J end lost 4 bases, and 12 bases lay between the germline ends. The CDR3 has 15 amino acids. This CDR3 is CATSRTGRGYNEQFF. The CDR3 DNA follows: TGTGCCACCAGCAGAACAGGGCGGGGATACAATGAGCAGTTCTTC.

The chain couples TRBV30 to TRBJ2-7; 10 positions match TRBD2. CDR3 length: 15 residues. CDR1 GTSNPN and CDR2 SVGIG come from the germline V gene (reference sequence). V gave up 1 base and J gave up 1 base; unmatched junction bases: 4. CDR3 in DNA: TGTGCCTGGAGTGGGAGGACTAGCGGTTCCTACGAGCAGTACTTC. Protein product: CAWSGRTSGSYEQYF.

The chain couples TRBV11-2 to TRBJ1-3; D is possibly TRBD1 (5 bases). CDR1 is SGHAT and CDR2 is FQNNGV in the germline V gene. This CDR3 is built from 13 residues. Trimming pared 5 bases from V and 4 bases from J, leaving 9 bases between. The CDR3 DNA is TGTGCCAGCAGCCCCGGGGGGGGAAACACCATATATTTT. This gives the protein CASSPGGGNTIYF. Full variable domain (missing parts from reference TRBV11-2 and TRBJ1-3): EAGVAQSPRYKIIEKRQSVAFWCNPISGHATLYWYQQILGQGPKLLIQFQNNGVVDDSQLPKDRFSAERLKGVDSTLKIQPAKLEDSAVYLCASSPGGGNTIYFGEGSWLTVV.

This chain joins TRBV27 and TRBJ1-5; D perhaps matches TRBD1 (5 bases). This CDR3 is 10 amino acids long. Germline CDR1 MNHEY, CDR2 SMNVEV (reference sequence). CDR3 nucleotides: TGTGCTTCGGGACTCGTACCCCAGCATTTT. Protein: CASGLVPQHF.

The rearrangement links TRBV9 to TRBJ2-4; tentative D call: TRBD1 (5 bases). With 2 bases removed from V and 2 bases from J, the gap between germline ends came to 11 bases. CDR3 size: 15 residues. The germline V gene encodes CDR1 SGDLS and CDR2 YYNGEE. CDR3 amino acids: CASSVGQGPKNIQYF. CDR3 nucleotides: TGTGCCAGCAGCGTGGGCCAGGGCCCCAAAAACATTCAGTACTTC.

The V and J genes are TRBV18 and TRBJ1-2; 11 bases match TRBD1. The CDR3 is 15 amino acids. V lost 2 bases, J lost 8 bases, and 7 bases stayed unmatched. In germline, CDR1 is KGHSH, CDR2 LQKENI. The CDR3 protein is CASSPGTGGLSGYTF. The CDR3 DNA is TGTGCCAGCTCACCAGGGACAGGGGGACTTTCAGGCTACACCTTC.

In DNA form, the CDR3 reads TGTGCCAGCAGCTGGAGGGGAAGGGGCTGGGATGAGCAGTTCTTC. Protein product: CASSWRGRGWDEQFF. The V call is TRBV5-4, the J call TRBJ2-1; D might be TRBD2 (6 bases). This CDR3 contains 15 residues. CDR1 SGHNT and CDR2 YYREEE come from the germline V gene (reference sequence). Trimming cost V 3 bases and J 8 bases, with 18 bases left between them.

This chain joins TRBV28 and TRBJ2-7; 14 nucleotides align to TRBD2. Germline lookup yields CDR1 MDHEN and CDR2 SYDVKM. The CDR3 is 18 amino acids. V shed 6 bases and J 5 bases; nucleotides not matched to a gene: 15. For the CDR3, the DNA is TGTGCCAGCAGCCTATATCAAGGACTAGCGGGAGGATTCCACGAGCAGTACTTC. Translation gives CASSLYQGLAGGFHEQYF.

The chain combines TRBV19 with TRBJ2-7; D is ambiguous. V shed 6 bases and J shed 5 bases, with 20 bases lying between them. Germline CDR1 reads LNHDA; CDR2 reads SQIVND (reference sequence). CDR3 length equals 15 residues. CDR3: CASSLRSGKTHEQYF. Written as DNA, the CDR3 is TGTGCCAGTAGCCTAAGATCGGGCAAAACCCACGAGCAGTACTTC.

The chain links TRBV7-6 to TRBJ2-2; tentatively, D is TRBD2 (6 bases). Germline V CDR1 and CDR2: SGHVS, FNYEAQ. This CDR3 is 14 amino acids long. The V end was cut by 11 bases, the J end by 7 bases, with 20 bases between. This chain's CDR3 is CAAGSERRGGELFF. In DNA, the CDR3 is TGTGCCGCGGGGTCTGAGCGGAGGGGCGGGGAGCTGTTTTTT.

This chain joins TRBV5-4 and TRBJ2-1, with TRBD2 identical over 7 bases. The germline V gene encodes CDR1 SGHNT and CDR2 YYREEE (reference sequence). Trimming at V came to 8 bases and at J to 2 bases, leaving 7 bases not matched to a gene. The CDR3 has 14 amino acids. This CDR3 reads CASSKAGTYNEQFF. In nucleotides, the CDR3 is TGTGCCAGTTCGAAAGCGGGGACCTACAATGAGCAGTTCTTC. The variable domain in full, with the rest retrieved from reference TRBV5-4 and TRBJ2-1, is ETGVTQSPTHLIKTRGQQVTLRCSSQSGHNTVSWYQQALGQGPQFIFQYYREEENGRGNFPPRFSGLQFPNYSSELNVNALELDDSALYLCASSKAGTYNEQFFGPGTRLTVL.

The gene calls are TRBV9 and TRBJ2-7; possibly TRBD2 for D (6 bases). Trimming stripped 3 bases from V and 7 bases from J, with 20 bases between. Germline-derived CDR1 and CDR2 are SGDLS and YYNGEE. The length of the CDR3 is 15 residues. CDR3 DNA: TGTGCCAGCAGCGCTACACTGGGGCCGGCGGGGGAGCAGTACTTC. Amino acid sequence: CASSATLGPAGEQYF.

As for this clone: Other DNA sequences in the same sample also yield this CDR3. The chain combines TRBV5-1 with TRBJ2-2, with D maybe TRBD2 (6 bases). The CDR3 length is 15 residues. The germline V and J ends were trimmed by 4 bases and 2 bases, with 12 bases remaining between them. Germline V gives CDR1 SGHRS, CDR2 YFSETQ. The CDR3 region is CASSRGDLNTGELFF. The CDR3 bases are TGCGCCAGCAGCCGCGGGGACCTCAACACCGGGGAGCTGTTTTTT.

The J gene is TRBJ2-5, the V gene TRBV10-2, with TRBD2 identical over 7 bases. V was pared by 3 bases and J by 5 bases, with 18 bases of the junction left unmatched. CDR3 length: 18 residues. CDR1 is WSHSY and CDR2 is SAAADI in the germline V gene. The CDR3 nucleotides read TGCGCCAGCAGTGAAATCCGCGGGGCTGGCGGGAGTATCGAGACCCAGTACTTC. This gives the protein CASSEIRGAGGSIETQYF.

This clone came up once. The chain joins TRBV21-1 to TRBJ1-5; the table's TRBD1 call for D was not verified on the DNA. TRBV21-1 is a listed pseudogene. CDR3 length equals 17 residues. CDR3 region: CASSKDRLDTLYQPQHF. Written as DNA, the CDR3 is TGTGCCAGCAGCAAAGATCGGCTGGACACGTTGTATCAGCCCCAGCATTTT.

Worth noting for this clone: Distinct nucleotide sequences in the sample also encode this CDR3. The gene calls are TRBV5-1 and TRBJ2-3; D remains ambiguous. The V end was cut by 5 bases, the J end by 3 bases, with 7 bases between. The germline V gene encodes CDR1 SGHRS and CDR2 YFSETQ. The CDR3 covers 12 residues. CDR3 nucleotides: TGCGCCAGCAGGGTTGAGACAGATACGCAGTATTTT. It yields the protein CASRVETDTQYF.

This clone was seen just once. The sample holds other DNA sequences that translate to the same CDR3. J is TRBJ2-7 and V is TRBV9; 12 positions match TRBD2. With 4 bases clipped from V and 6 bases from J, the junction kept 2 bases outside the gene matches. The CDR3 covers 13 residues. Germline V CDR1 and CDR2: SGDLS, YYNGEE. The CDR3: CASSLAGGREQYF. The CDR3 DNA reads as TGTGCCAGCAGCCTAGCGGGAGGGCGCGAGCAGTACTTC.

This clone was observed once. The rearrangement uses TRBV2 and TRBJ2-1; tentative D call: TRBD1 (5 bases). CDR1 is SNHLY and CDR2 is FYNNEI in the germline V gene. The CDR3 sequence is 15 residues long. V was trimmed by 3 bases and J by 0 bases, leaving 9 bases between them. The DNA of the CDR3 is TGTGCCAGCAGTGAGGGGCGGACCTCCTACAATGAGCAGTTCTTC. Translating gives CASSEGRTSYNEQFF.